The present T cell receptor (beta chain) was sequenced within a study of blood T cell repertoires in COVID-19. Profiling relied on immunoSEQ multiplex PCR, and the TCRdb table lists in-frame clones only, not all of them. In the table there are 230,000 or so clones, around 81% of which are singletons. Trimming took 7 bases from V and 7 from J; bases not matched to a gene: 11. Germline CDR1 MDHEN, CDR2 SYDVKM. The CDR3 length is 14 residues. The J gene is TRBJ2-7, the V gene TRBV28; 9 bases fit TRBD1. The sequencing input was PBMCs or T cells enriched from blood (not recorded which). The sequence came from a man in his fifties or sixties who had recovered from COVID-19. This CDR3 is CASTTTGGSREQYF. As DNA, the CDR3 is TGTGCCAGCACGACGACAGGGGGGAGTAGGGAGCAGTACTTC.